One and the same sample provided the 29 T cell receptor beta chains below, sequenced in a study of T cell responses to AZD1222 COVID-19 vaccine. TCRdb's copy holds only in-frame clones and misses some; the assay was immunoSEQ multiplex PCR. The repertoire has roughly 97,000 clones, around 90% of them found once; the top ten carry around 9.4%. The material was peripheral blood, obtained on day 0 of AZD1222 vaccination. Receptor source: an adult in good health.

The chain recombines TRBV7-2 with TRBJ2-3, with 10 nucleotides matching TRBD1. The V segment lost 1 base and the J segment 2 bases; nucleotides outside the gene matches: 3. The CDR3 contains 16 residues. Germline values: CDR1 SGHTA, CDR2 FQGNSA. This chain's CDR3 is CASSLGDRGFTDTQYF. DNA for the CDR3: TGTGCCAGCAGCTTAGGGGACAGGGGATTCACAGATACGCAGTATTTT. Looking up the rest from reference TRBV7-2 and TRBJ2-3 gives the full variable domain: GAGVSQSPSNKVTEKGKDVELRCDPISGHTALYWYRQSLGQGLEFLIYFQGNSAPDKSGLPSDRFSAERTGGSVSTLTIQRTQQEDSAVYLCASSLGDRGFTDTQYFGPGTRLTVL.

Here the CDR3 DNA reads TGTGCCAGCTCACCGCTCATCGACAGAACAACGACCCAGTACTTC. Protein: CASSPLIDRTTTQYF. The gene calls are TRBV18 and TRBJ2-5; tentatively, D is TRBD1 (5 bases). V gave up 3 bases and J gave up 7 bases, with 18 bases separating them. The CDR3 contains 15 residues. Germline V CDR1 and CDR2: KGHSH, LQKENI.

The V call is TRBV5-1, the J call TRBJ1-3; D may be TRBD1 (6 bases). The V gene's germline CDR1 is SGHRS and CDR2 YFSETQ. This CDR3 is 14 amino acids long. The V gene lost 0 bases and the J gene lost 4 bases, with 8 bases spanning the gap. The CDR3 sequence is CASSLAGEGNTIYF. The CDR3 DNA reads as TGCGCCAGCAGCTTGGCAGGGGAAGGAAACACCATATATTTT.

The chain carries TRBV7-8 and TRBJ1-5; possible D gene TRBD1, 6 bases. This CDR3 has 16 residues. The V gene lost 5 bases and the J gene lost 1 base, with 15 bases spanning the gap. Germline CDR1 is SGHVS and CDR2 is FQNEAQ. In nucleotides, the CDR3 is TGTGCCAGCAGCCATCAACGCGGACAGAGCAATCAGCCCCAGCATTTT. Its protein is CASSHQRGQSNQPQHF.

The chain has TRBV7-6 and TRBJ2-3; 14 positions agree with TRBD2. CDR3 length: 16 amino acids. CDR1 is SGHVS, CDR2 FNYEAQ, per germline. V was pared by 1 base and J by 6 bases, with 3 bases of the junction left unmatched. The CDR3 bases are TGTGCCAGCAGCTTAGGACTAGCGGGAGGGCGGGATACGCAGTATTTT. Its protein product is CASSLGLAGGRDTQYF. Complete variable domain (other parts from reference TRBV7-6 and TRBJ2-3): GAGVSQSPRYKVTKRGQDVALRCDPISGHVSLYWYRQALGQGPEFLTYFNYEAQQDKSGLPNDRFSAERPEGSISTLTIQRTEQRDSAMYRCASSLGLAGGRDTQYFGPGTRLTVL.

The CDR3 DNA reads as TGTGCCAGCAGCTTCAGGGTGCTCATGAACACTGAAGCTTTCTTT. It yields the protein CASSFRVLMNTEAFF. The chain is built from TRBV5-5 and TRBJ1-1, with D possibly being TRBD1 (5 bases). The ends were cut back, 2 bases at V and 0 bases at J, with 11 bases in the middle. The CDR3 is 15 amino acids. Germline CDR1 SGHKS, CDR2 YYEKEE (reference sequence).

The chain uses TRBV7-8 and TRBJ2-3; 10 nucleotides agree with TRBD2. Germline loops: CDR1 SGHVS, CDR2 FQNEAQ. V was clipped by 2 bases and J by 5 bases; unmatched bases: 7. CDR3 length: 16 residues. The CDR3 sequence is CASSLFSGGARDTQYF. Here the CDR3 DNA reads TGTGCCAGCAGCTTATTCAGCGGGGGGGCGAGAGATACGCAGTATTTT.

V is TRBV10-2 and J is TRBJ1-2; 8 bases are a match to TRBD1. Germline-derived CDR1 and CDR2 are WSHSY and SAAADI. This CDR3 has 14 residues. Unmatched junction bases numbered 9, after V lost 6 bases and J lost 6 bases. CDR3 amino acids: CASSLAQGADGYTF. DNA for the CDR3: TGCGCCAGCAGCCTAGCGCAGGGGGCGGATGGCTACACCTTC.

The CDR3: CASGSYVVNEQYF. The CDR3 coding sequence is TGTGCCAGCGGGAGTTACGTCGTGAACGAGCAGTACTTC. The chain joins TRBV7-2 to TRBJ2-7, with D perhaps matching TRBD2 (5 bases). Per germline, CDR1 SGHTA and CDR2 FQGNSA. The CDR3 has 13 amino acids. The ends were cut back, 8 bases at V and 5 bases at J, with 16 bases in the middle.

The chain employs TRBV27 and TRBJ1-5; tentatively, D is TRBD1 (5 bases). Deletions cut 1 base from V and 7 bases from J, with 11 bases between. The CDR3 loop spans 14 amino acids. Germline CDR1 MNHEY, CDR2 SMNVEV (reference sequence). In DNA, the CDR3 is TGTGCCAGCAGTTTATTGGGGGGAGACCAGCCCCAGCATTTT. This codes for CASSLLGGDQPQHF.

The chain recombines TRBV2 with TRBJ2-1; 11 bases are shared with TRBD2. The V segment lost 7 bases and the J segment 7 bases; nucleotides outside the gene matches: 12. In germline, CDR1 is SNHLY, CDR2 FYNNEI. This CDR3 has 16 residues. In DNA form, the CDR3 reads TGTGCCAGCAAGCATTCGGATACTAGCGGGAGTAATGAGCAGTTCTTC. Residues: CASKHSDTSGSNEQFF. The entire variable domain, with the rest obtained from reference TRBV2 and TRBJ2-1, is as follows: EPEVTQTPSHQVTQMGQEVILRCVPISNHLYFYWYRQILGQKVEFLVSFYNNEISEKSEIFDDQFSVERPDGSNFTLKIRSTKLEDSAMYFCASKHSDTSGSNEQFFGPGTRLTVL.

Regarding this clone: The junction and the germline gene differ at one end; a read error may be behind it. CDR3 nucleotide sequence: TGTGCCAGTGTGGGACGGGGAGTCATAGACTTC. This encodes CASVGRGVIDF. This chain connects TRBV28 to TRBJ2-7; D might be TRBD1 or TRBD2, each matching 5 bases. CDR3 length: 11 amino acids. The germline gives CDR1 MDHEN, CDR2 SYDVKM.

J is TRBJ2-7 and V is TRBV7-8; 13 bases are shared with TRBD2. Per the germline V gene, CDR1 is SGHVS and CDR2 is FQNEAQ. Unmatched junction bases numbered 6, after V lost 1 base and J lost 9 bases. The CDR3 spans 15 residues. The CDR3 DNA reads TGTGCCAGCAGCTTAGGGGGACTAGCGGGAAAGGCGCAGTACTTC. This encodes CASSLGGLAGKAQYF.

This clone has just one count. This chain links TRBV18 with TRBJ2-7; D might be TRBD1 (5 bases). Germline V gives CDR1 KGHSH, CDR2 LQKENI. CDR3 length equals 19 residues. Deletions cut 2 bases from V and 7 bases from J, with 30 bases between. CDR3 region: CASSPNFWVQRTTAGEQYF. The CDR3 coding sequence is TGTGCCAGCTCACCAAATTTTTGGGTACAGCGTACGACCGCAGGGGAGCAGTACTTC.

The chain recombines TRBV6-5 with TRBJ1-2; the D gene is possibly TRBD1 (5 bases). Germline assignment: CDR1 MNHEY and CDR2 SVGAGI. The ends were cut back, 6 bases at V and 5 bases at J, with 16 bases in the middle. This CDR3 spans 14 amino acids. CDR3 bases: TGTGCCAGCAGCCCCCCGGGCAGGGTTTATGGCTACACCTTC. It encodes CASSPPGRVYGYTF.

The rearrangement joins TRBV21-1 to TRBJ2-2; the table's D gene call, TRBD2, was not cross checked with the DNA. TRBV21-1 counts as a pseudogene. The CDR3 length is 19 residues. The CDR3 reads CASSKPRLAGVVRAGELFF. The CDR3 bases are TGTGCCAGCAGCAAACCTAGACTAGCGGGGGTCGTGAGGGCCGGGGAGCTGTTTTTT.

This rearrangement joins TRBV28 to TRBJ1-1, with 7 bases identical to TRBD1. The CDR3 sequence is 15 residues long. The germline V gene encodes CDR1 MDHEN and CDR2 SYDVKM. J lost 5 bases, V lost 7 bases, and 13 bases had no gene match. The CDR3 sequence is CASTRSQGGGTEAFF. Written as DNA, the CDR3 is TGTGCCAGCACCCGCAGCCAAGGGGGCGGAACTGAAGCTTTCTTT.

This chain uses TRBV5-4 with TRBJ1-5; a weak D match, TRBD1 (5 bases). Germline values: CDR1 SGHNT, CDR2 YYREEE (reference sequence). The CDR3 contains 16 residues. V shed 4 bases and J shed 2 bases, with 16 bases lying between them. As DNA, the CDR3 is TGTGCCAGCAGCCCACCGGGCAGGGACGGCAATCAGCCCCAGCATTTT. Protein product: CASSPPGRDGNQPQHF.

This clone occurred once. The V gene is TRBV10-2, the J gene TRBJ1-2; the match to TRBD1 covers 7 bases. V trimming: 2 bases; J trimming: 4 bases; junction bases outside the gene matches: 1. CDR1 is WSHSY and CDR2 is SAAADI in the germline V gene. The CDR3 loop spans 13 amino acids. The CDR3 DNA reads TGCGCCAGCAGTGAGGACAGGGCCTATGGCTACACCTTC. Its translation is CASSEDRAYGYTF.

The count of this clone is one. The chain combines TRBV7-3 with TRBJ2-2; 12 bases map to TRBD1. Looked up from germline, CDR1 is SGHTA and CDR2 is FQGTGA. CDR3 length: 20 residues. V was pared by 1 base and J by 2 bases, with 11 bases of the junction left unmatched. This CDR3 reads CASSLKGTGGHFLNTGELFF. The CDR3 DNA reads as TGTGCCAGCAGCTTAAAGGGGACAGGGGGCCACTTTTTAAACACCGGGGAGCTGTTTTTT.

In this sample, this clone turned up once. The chain recombines TRBV9 with TRBJ2-3; 8 positions match TRBD2. CDR1 is SGDLS, CDR2 YYNGEE, per germline. Trimming at V came to 0 bases and at J to 4 bases, leaving 4 bases not matched to a gene. This CDR3 has 15 residues. The CDR3 protein is CASSVAAGASDTQYF. The DNA of the CDR3 is TGTGCCAGCAGCGTAGCAGCGGGGGCCTCAGATACGCAGTATTTT.

The rearrangement links TRBV6-2 or TRBV6-3 to TRBJ2-7, with D possibly TRBD2 on 6 matching bases. This CDR3 is 14 amino acids long. The ends were cut back, 6 bases at V and 4 bases at J, with 16 bases in the middle. The germline V gene has CDR1 MNHEY and CDR2 SVGEGT. The CDR3 coding sequence is TGTGCCAGCAGCCGTGGCGGGGCAATATACGAGCAGTACTTC. This gives the protein CASSRGGAIYEQYF.

This clone was picked up a small number of times. The J gene is TRBJ1-3, the V gene TRBV11-2, with D possibly matching TRBD1 (5 bases). This CDR3 is built from 14 residues. Trimming shortened V by 5 bases and J by 4 bases, and 12 bases separated the two germline ends. Germline-derived CDR1 and CDR2 are SGHAT and FQNNGV. The CDR3 sequence is CASSGGTAGNTIYF. For the CDR3, the DNA is TGTGCCAGCAGCGGGGGTACGGCCGGAAACACCATATATTTT.

The CDR3 loop reads CASQQETQYF. The CDR3 nucleotides read TGTGCCAGCCAGCAAGAGACCCAGTACTTC. V and J are TRBV12-3 or TRBV12-4 and TRBJ2-5; D ambiguous. This CDR3 is built from 10 residues. V lost 8 bases, J lost 2 bases, and 3 bases lay in between.

The V and J genes are TRBV11-3 and TRBJ2-1; 13 nucleotides line up with TRBD2. The CDR3 is 16 residues long. Germline-derived CDR1 and CDR2 are SGHNT and YENEEA. J was trimmed by 5 bases and V by 1 base; bases with no gene match: 2. The chain's CDR3 is CASSLVGTSGNNEQFF. The CDR3 DNA follows: TGTGCCAGCAGCTTAGTCGGGACTAGCGGGAACAATGAGCAGTTCTTC.

This chain joins TRBV7-9 and TRBJ2-7, with 10 bases lining up with TRBD1. This CDR3 contains 15 residues. V lost 5 bases, J lost 4 bases, and 8 bases stayed unmatched. Germline V lookup: CDR1 SEHNR, CDR2 FQNEAQ (reference sequence). In DNA, the CDR3 is TGTGCCAGCAGCGCGGGACAGGGGACGATATACGAGCAGTACTTC. It translates to CASSAGQGTIYEQYF.

This clone is a singleton in its sample. The chain links TRBV6-2 or TRBV6-3 to TRBJ2-7, with 9 bases identical to TRBD1. Trimming took 7 bases from V and 7 from J; bases not matched to a gene: 14. Germline assignment: CDR1 MNHEY and CDR2 SVGEGT. The CDR3 is made up of 15 amino acids. As DNA, the CDR3 is TGTGCCAGCATCCCCACCGGGACAGGGAATGAGGAGCAGTACTTC. This encodes CASIPTGTGNEEQYF.

V and J are TRBV7-3 and TRBJ1-1; 9 positions match TRBD1. Trimming at V came to 5 bases and at J to 3 bases, leaving 4 bases not matched to a gene. Per the germline V gene, CDR1 is SGHTA and CDR2 is FQGTGA. CDR3 length equals 14 residues. CDR3 nucleotides: TGTGCCAGCAGCCAAGGACAGGGGCACACTGAAGCTTTCTTT. This codes for CASSQGQGHTEAFF.

The chain combines TRBV27 with TRBJ2-1, with D possibly called TRBD1 or TRBD2 (5 bases each). V lost 5 bases to trimming and J lost 0 bases, with 11 bases between them. From germline, CDR1 is MNHEY and CDR2 SMNVEV (reference sequence). The CDR3 is 15 residues long. The chain's CDR3 is CASSLPGSSYNEQFF. The CDR3 DNA sequence: TGTGCCAGCAGTCTCCCAGGGAGCTCCTACAATGAGCAGTTCTTC.